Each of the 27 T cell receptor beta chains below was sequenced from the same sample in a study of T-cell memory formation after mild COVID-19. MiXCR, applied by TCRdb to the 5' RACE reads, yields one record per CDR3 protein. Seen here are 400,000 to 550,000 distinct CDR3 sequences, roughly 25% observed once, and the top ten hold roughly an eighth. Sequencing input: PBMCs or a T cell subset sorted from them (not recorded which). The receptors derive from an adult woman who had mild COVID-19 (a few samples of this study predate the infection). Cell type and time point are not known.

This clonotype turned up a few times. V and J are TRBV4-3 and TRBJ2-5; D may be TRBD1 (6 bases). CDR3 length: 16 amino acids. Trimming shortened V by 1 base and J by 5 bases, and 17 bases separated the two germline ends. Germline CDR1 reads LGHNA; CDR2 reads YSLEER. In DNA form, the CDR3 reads TGCGCCAGCAGCCAAGGTGGTCAGGGGATCGGCGAGACCCAGTACTTC. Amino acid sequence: CASSQGGQGIGETQYF.

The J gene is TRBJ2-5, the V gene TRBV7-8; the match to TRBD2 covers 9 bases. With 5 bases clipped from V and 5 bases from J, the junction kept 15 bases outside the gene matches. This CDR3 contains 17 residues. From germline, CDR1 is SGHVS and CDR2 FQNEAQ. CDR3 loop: CASSAIHGGLAAETQYF. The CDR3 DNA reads TGTGCCAGCAGCGCCATCCACGGGGGACTAGCAGCGGAGACCCAGTACTTC.

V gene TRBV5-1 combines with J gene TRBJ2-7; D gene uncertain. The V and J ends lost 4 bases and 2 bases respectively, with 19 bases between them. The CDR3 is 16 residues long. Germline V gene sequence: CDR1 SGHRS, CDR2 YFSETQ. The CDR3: CASSPGSNVITYEQYF. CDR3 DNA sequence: TGCGCCAGCAGCCCAGGTAGCAACGTAATAACCTACGAGCAGTACTTC.

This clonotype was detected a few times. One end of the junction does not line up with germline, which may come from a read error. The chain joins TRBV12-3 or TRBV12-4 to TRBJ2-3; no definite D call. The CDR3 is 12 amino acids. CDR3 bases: TGCGCCAGCAGGCAAGGCACAGATACGCAGTATTTT. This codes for CASRQGTDTQYF.

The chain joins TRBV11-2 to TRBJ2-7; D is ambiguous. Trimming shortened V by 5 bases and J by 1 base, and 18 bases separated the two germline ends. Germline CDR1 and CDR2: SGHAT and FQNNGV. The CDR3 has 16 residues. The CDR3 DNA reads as TGTGCCAGCAGCCACATTCGATCGGACCGATCCTACGAGCAGTACTTC. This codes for CASSHIRSDRSYEQYF.

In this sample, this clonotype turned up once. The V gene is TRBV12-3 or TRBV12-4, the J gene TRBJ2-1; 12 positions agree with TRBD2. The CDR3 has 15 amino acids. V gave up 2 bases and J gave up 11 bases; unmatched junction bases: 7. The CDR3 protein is CASSLPGLAGLQQFF. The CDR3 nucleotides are TGTGCCAGCAGTTTACCCGGACTAGCGGGGCTTCAGCAGTTCTTC.

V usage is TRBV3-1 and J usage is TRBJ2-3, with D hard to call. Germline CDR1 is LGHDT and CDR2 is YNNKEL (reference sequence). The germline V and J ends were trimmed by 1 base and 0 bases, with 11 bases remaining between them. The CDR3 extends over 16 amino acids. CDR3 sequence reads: CASSQVSGGSTDTQYF. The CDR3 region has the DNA TGTGCCAGCAGCCAAGTCTCTGGCGGTAGCACAGATACGCAGTATTTT.

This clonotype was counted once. The CDR3 is CSVAGEGVNEKLFF. CDR3 sequence (DNA): TGCAGCGTTGCGGGAGAGGGAGTTAATGAAAAACTGTTTTTT. J is TRBJ1-4 and V is TRBV29-1, with unresolved D. Trimming took off 4 bases at V and 4 bases at J, with 13 bases between the two ends. CDR3 size: 14 residues. Germline V gene data show CDR1 as SQVTM and CDR2 as ANQGSEA.

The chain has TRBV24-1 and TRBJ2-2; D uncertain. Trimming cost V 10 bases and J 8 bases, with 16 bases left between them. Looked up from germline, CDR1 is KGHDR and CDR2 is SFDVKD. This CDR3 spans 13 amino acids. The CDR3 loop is CATSQFRGGELFF. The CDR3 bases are TGTGCCACGTCCCAATTCCGCGGTGGGGAGCTGTTTTTT.

CDR3 residues: CASSDNRGADAGYTF. The CDR3 DNA is TGTGCCAGCAGTGACAACAGGGGAGCGGATGCGGGCTACACCTTC. The J gene is TRBJ1-2, the V gene TRBV6-1; 7 bases agree with TRBD1. The CDR3 extends over 15 amino acids. CDR1 is MNHNS and CDR2 is SASEGT in the germline V gene. The ends lost 3 bases at V and 8 bases at J; junction bases unmatched: 12.

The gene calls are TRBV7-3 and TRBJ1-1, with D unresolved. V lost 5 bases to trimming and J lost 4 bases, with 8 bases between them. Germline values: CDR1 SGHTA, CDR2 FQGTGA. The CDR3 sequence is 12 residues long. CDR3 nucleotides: TGTGCCAGCAGCGCGGGGAGCACTGAAGCTTTCTTT. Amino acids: CASSAGSTEAFF.

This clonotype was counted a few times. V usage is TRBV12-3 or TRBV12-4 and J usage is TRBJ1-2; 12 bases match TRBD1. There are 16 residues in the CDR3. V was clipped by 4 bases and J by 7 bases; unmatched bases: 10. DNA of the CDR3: TGTGCCAGCAGTTCCTCACCGGGACAGGGGGCAGGTGGCTACACCTTC. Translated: CASSSSPGQGAGGYTF.

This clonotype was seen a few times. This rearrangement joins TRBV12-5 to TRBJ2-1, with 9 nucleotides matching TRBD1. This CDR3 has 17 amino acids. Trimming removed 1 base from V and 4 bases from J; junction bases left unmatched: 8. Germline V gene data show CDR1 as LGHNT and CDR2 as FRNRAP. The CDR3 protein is CASGLGGTGTIYNEQFF. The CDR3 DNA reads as TGTGCTAGTGGTTTGGGGGGGACAGGGACTATTTACAATGAGCAGTTCTTC.

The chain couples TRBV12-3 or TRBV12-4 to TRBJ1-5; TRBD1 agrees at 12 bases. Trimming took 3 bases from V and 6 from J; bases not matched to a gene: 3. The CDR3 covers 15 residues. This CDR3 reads CASSLGQGAFQPQHF. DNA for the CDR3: TGTGCCAGCAGTTTGGGACAGGGGGCTTTTCAGCCCCAGCATTTT.

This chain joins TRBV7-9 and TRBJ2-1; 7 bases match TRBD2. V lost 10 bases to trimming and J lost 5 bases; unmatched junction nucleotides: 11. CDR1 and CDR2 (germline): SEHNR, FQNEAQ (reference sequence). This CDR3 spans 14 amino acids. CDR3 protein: CANNGAGRNNEQFF. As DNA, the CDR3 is TGTGCCAACAACGGAGCGGGGCGTAACAATGAGCAGTTCTTC.

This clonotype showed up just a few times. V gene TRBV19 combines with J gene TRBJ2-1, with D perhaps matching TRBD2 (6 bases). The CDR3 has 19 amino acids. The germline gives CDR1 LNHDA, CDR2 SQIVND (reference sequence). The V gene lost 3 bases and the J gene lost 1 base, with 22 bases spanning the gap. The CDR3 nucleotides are TGTGCCAGTAGTATGCGGCCCCCCGGGACTTCAGGGTCCTACAATGAGCAGTTCTTC. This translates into CASSMRPPGTSGSYNEQFF. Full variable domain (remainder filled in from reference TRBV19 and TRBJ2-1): DGGITQSPKYLFRKEGQNVTLSCEQNLNHDAMYWYRQDPGQGLRLIYYSQIVNDFQKGDIAEGYSVSREKKESFPLTVTSAQKNPTAFYLCASSMRPPGTSGSYNEQFFGPGTRLTVL.

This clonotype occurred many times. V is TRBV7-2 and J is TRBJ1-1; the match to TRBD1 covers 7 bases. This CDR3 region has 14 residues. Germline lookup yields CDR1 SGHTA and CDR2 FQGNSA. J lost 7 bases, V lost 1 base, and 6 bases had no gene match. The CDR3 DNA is TGTGCCAGCAGCTTAGGGAGGGGGCAGGGTGAAGCTTTCTTT. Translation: CASSLGRGQGEAFF.

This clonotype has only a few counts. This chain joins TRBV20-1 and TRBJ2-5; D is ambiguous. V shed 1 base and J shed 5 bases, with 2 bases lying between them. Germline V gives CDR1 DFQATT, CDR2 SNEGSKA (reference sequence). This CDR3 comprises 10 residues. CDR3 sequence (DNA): TGCAGTGCTAGAGCCGAGACCCAGTACTTC. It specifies CSARAETQYF.

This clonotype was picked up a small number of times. The DNA of the CDR3 is TGTGCCAGCAGCGCTCGGACTAGCGCAGATACGCAGTATTTT. Translation: CASSARTSADTQYF. The chain employs TRBV9 and TRBJ2-3, with 9 bases that match TRBD2. The CDR3 has 14 residues. With V trimmed by 3 bases and J by 4 bases, 3 bases remained unmatched. Germline V gene sequence: CDR1 SGDLS, CDR2 YYNGEE.

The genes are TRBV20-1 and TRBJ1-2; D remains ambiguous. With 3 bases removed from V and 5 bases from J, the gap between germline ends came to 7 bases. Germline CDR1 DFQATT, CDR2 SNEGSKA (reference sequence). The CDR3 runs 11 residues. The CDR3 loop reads CSASSGYGYTF. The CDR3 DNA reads TGCAGTGCTAGTTCAGGATATGGCTACACCTTC.

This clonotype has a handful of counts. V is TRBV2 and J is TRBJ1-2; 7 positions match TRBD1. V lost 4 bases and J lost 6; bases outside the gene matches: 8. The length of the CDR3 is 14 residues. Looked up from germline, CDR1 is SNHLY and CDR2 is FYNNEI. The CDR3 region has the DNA TGTGCCAGCAGTGCCCTGAGGGACAGTAATGGCTACACCTTC. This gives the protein CASSALRDSNGYTF. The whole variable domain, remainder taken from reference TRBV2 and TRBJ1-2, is EPEVTQTPSHQVTQMGQEVILRCVPISNHLYFYWYRQILGQKVEFLVSFYNNEISEKSEIFDDQFSVERPDGSNFTLKIRSTKLEDSAMYFCASSALRDSNGYTFGSGTRLTVV.

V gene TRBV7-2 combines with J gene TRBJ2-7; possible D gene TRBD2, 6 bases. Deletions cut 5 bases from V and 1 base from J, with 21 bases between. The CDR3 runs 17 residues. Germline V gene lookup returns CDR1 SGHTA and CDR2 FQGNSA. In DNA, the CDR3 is TGTGCCAGCAGCCCCCTTTCGGGGGTTATCGTATCCTACGAGCAGTACTTC. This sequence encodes CASSPLSGVIVSYEQYF.

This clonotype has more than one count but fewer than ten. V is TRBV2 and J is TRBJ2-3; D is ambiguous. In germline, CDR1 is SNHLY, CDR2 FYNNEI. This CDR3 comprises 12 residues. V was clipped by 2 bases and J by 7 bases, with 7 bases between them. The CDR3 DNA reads TGTGCCAGCAGTGAATCGGCGAATACGCAGTATTTT. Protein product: CASSESANTQYF.

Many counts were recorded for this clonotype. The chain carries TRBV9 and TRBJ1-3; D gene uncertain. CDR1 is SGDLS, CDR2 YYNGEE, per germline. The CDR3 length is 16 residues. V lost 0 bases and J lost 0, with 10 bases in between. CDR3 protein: CASSVGGGSSGNTIYF. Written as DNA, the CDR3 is TGTGCCAGCAGCGTAGGAGGCGGGAGCTCTGGAAACACCATATATTTT.

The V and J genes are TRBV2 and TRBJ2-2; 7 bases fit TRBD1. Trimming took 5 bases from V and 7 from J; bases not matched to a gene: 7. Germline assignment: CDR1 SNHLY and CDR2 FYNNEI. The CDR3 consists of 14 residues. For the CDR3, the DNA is TGTGCCAGCAGTACAGGGGTCGGGTACGGGGAGCTGTTTTTT. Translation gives CASSTGVGYGELFF.

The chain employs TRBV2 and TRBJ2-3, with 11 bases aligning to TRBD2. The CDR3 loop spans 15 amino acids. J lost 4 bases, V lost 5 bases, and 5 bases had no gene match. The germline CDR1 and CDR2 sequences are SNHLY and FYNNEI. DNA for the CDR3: TGTGCCAGCAGTTTTAGCGGGGGGGTGTCAGATACGCAGTATTTT. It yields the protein CASSFSGGVSDTQYF.

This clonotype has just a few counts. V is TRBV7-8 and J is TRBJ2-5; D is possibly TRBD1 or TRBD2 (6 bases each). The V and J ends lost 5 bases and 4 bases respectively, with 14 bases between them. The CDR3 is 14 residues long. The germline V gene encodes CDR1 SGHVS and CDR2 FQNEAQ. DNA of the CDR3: TGTGCCAGCAGCCCTGGGGGGCCAGGAGAGACCCAGTACTTC. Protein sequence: CASSPGGPGETQYF.